What follows describes a single TCR beta chain. The antigen is unknown. This record belongs to a study of cytomegalovirus exposure and HLA in healthy donors. Study-level results: One later analysis, an examination of the roughly 130 validation repertoires, found that first-cohort TCR clusters tended to co-occur in them. In vitro, three CMV-associated chains proved specific for CMV antigens.

Sequenced by immunoSEQ multiplex PCR; TCRdb stores in-frame clones only, minus some. The sample lists about 120,000 clones; 85% to 90% were seen once. Trimming removed 6 bases at V and 12 bases at J, with 17 bases between. CDR3 length: 12 residues. CDR1 and CDR2 (germline): MNHNS, SASEGT. The sequence came from a woman in her late teens or twenties in good health and CMV-seropositive. The genes are TRBV6-1 and TRBJ1-2, with D tentatively TRBD1 (6 bases). The sequenced sample was PBMCs. The CDR3 bases are TGTGCCAGCAGAGAATTGGACAGCCCTAACACCTTC. Protein product: CASRELDSPNTF.